This TCR beta chain came from a study of blood T cell repertoires in COVID-19. TCRdb keeps only in-frame clones here, not all; method: immunoSEQ multiplex PCR. Of about 140,000 clones in the sample, 60% to 80% were seen once. Germline loops: CDR1 SGHRS, CDR2 YFSETQ. Trimming pared 1 base from V and 0 bases from J, leaving 3 bases between. The CDR3 length is 13 residues. The rearrangement links TRBV5-1 to TRBJ2-3; D is unclear. Sequenced material: peripheral blood. The receptor comes from a man aged 50 to 60 with active or convalescent COVID-19. CDR3: CASSLTSTDTQYF. In DNA form, the CDR3 reads TGCGCCAGCAGCTTGACTAGCACAGATACGCAGTATTTT.